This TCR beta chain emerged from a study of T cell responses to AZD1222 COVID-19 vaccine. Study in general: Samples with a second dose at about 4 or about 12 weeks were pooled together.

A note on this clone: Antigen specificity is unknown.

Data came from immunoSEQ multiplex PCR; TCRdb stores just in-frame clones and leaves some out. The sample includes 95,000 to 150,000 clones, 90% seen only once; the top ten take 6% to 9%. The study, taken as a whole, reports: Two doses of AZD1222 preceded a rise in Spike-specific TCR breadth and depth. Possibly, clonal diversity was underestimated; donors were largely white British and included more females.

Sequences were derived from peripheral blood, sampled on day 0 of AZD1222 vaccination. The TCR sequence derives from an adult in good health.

The CDR3 DNA reads TGTGCCAGCAGAAGACAGGGGGAGACCCAGTACTTC. Translating it yields CASRRQGETQYF. The V and J genes are TRBV6-5 and TRBJ2-5, with 8 bases lining up with TRBD1. V was clipped by 6 bases and J by 5 bases; unmatched bases: 2. The CDR3 extends over 12 amino acids. Germline V CDR1 and CDR2: MNHEY, SVGAGI.